The 5 T cell receptor beta chains listed next were all sequenced from one sample in a study of T-cell reconstitution after alpha-beta-depleted transplantation in children. The authors prepared the TCRbeta library with unique molecular identifiers. Via MiXCR, TCRdb re-called the PCR reads, giving one row per CDR3 protein. The data contain more than 400,000 distinct CDR3 sequences, over 40% of them singletons. The sample was PBMCs, taken before TCRalphabeta/CD19-depleted stem cell transplant. These receptors were obtained from a girl aged 2 to 10 with aplastic anemia, due to receive a stem cell transplant.

This chain uses TRBV20-1 with TRBJ2-6; D call uncertain. Germline loops: CDR1 DFQATT, CDR2 SNEGSKA (reference sequence). The CDR3 spans 14 residues. With 3 bases removed from V and 0 bases from J, the gap between germline ends came to 6 bases. CDR3 coding DNA: TGCAGTGCTAGTGATGACTCTGGGGCCAACGTCCTGACTTTC. Amino acid sequence: CSASDDSGANVLTF.

This clonotype was observed at least ten times. The V and J genes are TRBV5-1 and TRBJ1-1; D remains ambiguous. V was cut by 1 base and J by 4 bases, with 11 bases left in between. CDR3 length: 14 amino acids. In germline, CDR1 is SGHRS, CDR2 YFSETQ. This CDR3 is CASSLSAGLTEAFF. The CDR3, as DNA: TGCGCCAGCAGCTTGAGTGCGGGTCTCACTGAAGCTTTCTTT.

This clonotype was seen a single time. CDR3 nucleotide sequence: TGTGCCAGCAGTTTAACAATACTAGGACAGTTCTTC. This translates into CASSLTILGQFF. The rearrangement links TRBV12-3 or TRBV12-4 to TRBJ2-1; D may be TRBD2 (5 bases). Trimming removed 2 bases at V and 13 bases at J, with 12 bases between. The CDR3 is 12 amino acids.

This chain uses TRBV7-9 with TRBJ2-2, with 7 nucleotides matching TRBD1. The CDR3 runs to 15 residues. The germline V gene has CDR1 SEHNR and CDR2 FQNEAQ (reference sequence). V gave up 10 bases and J gave up 1 base; unmatched junction bases: 9. For the CDR3, the DNA is TGTGCCAACCCCTCTTGGACAGGGAACACCGGGGAGCTGTTTTTT. Residues: CANPSWTGNTGELFF.

This clonotype has only one observation. The chain uses TRBV20-1 and TRBJ1-1; no reliable D call. The V gene lost 3 bases and the J gene lost 3 bases, with 11 bases spanning the gap. The CDR3 extends over 13 amino acids. Germline values: CDR1 DFQATT, CDR2 SNEGSKA (reference sequence). In DNA, the CDR3 is TGCAGTGCTAGGCCGGGGTTTGACACTGAAGCTTTCTTT. Its translation is CSARPGFDTEAFF.